Sequencing of this T cell receptor (beta chain) was carried out in a study of human T cells and chemical hapten exposure. Overall study: A 2 cm by 2 cm inner upper arm patch received 2% DPC for sensitization. The study's findings and limits: DPC sensitization produced no change in TCRs with frequency above 1 in 1000. Donors were affected by alopecia, so their immune reaction might vary from that of healthy individuals.

TCRdb called the RACE reads again in MiXCR, with one record for every CDR3 protein. The table includes some 96,000 distinct CDR3 sequences, 27% detected once. Stated time point: patch test 3, about 24 weeks after DPC sensitization. The treatment was: therapeutic diphenylcyclopropenone sensitization with weekly scalp DPC. Each patch test followed a blood draw. This clonotype was observed a handful of times. No antigen is known for it. V lost 4 bases to trimming and J lost 8 bases; unmatched junction nucleotides: 9. CDR3 size: 15 residues. The clonotype originates from a man aged 40-49 years with alopecia areata. Some clones in this sample may be carry-over from other donors' samples. Sequencing was performed on whole blood, taken in connection with sensitization to the hapten diphenylcyclopropenone (DPC). This chain links TRBV12-3 or TRBV12-4 with TRBJ2-4, with TRBD1 identical over 9 bases. The CDR3 DNA reads as TGTGCCAGCAGTTCGGCCGGGACAGGGTGGTACATTCAGTACTTC. Translated: CASSSAGTGWYIQYF.